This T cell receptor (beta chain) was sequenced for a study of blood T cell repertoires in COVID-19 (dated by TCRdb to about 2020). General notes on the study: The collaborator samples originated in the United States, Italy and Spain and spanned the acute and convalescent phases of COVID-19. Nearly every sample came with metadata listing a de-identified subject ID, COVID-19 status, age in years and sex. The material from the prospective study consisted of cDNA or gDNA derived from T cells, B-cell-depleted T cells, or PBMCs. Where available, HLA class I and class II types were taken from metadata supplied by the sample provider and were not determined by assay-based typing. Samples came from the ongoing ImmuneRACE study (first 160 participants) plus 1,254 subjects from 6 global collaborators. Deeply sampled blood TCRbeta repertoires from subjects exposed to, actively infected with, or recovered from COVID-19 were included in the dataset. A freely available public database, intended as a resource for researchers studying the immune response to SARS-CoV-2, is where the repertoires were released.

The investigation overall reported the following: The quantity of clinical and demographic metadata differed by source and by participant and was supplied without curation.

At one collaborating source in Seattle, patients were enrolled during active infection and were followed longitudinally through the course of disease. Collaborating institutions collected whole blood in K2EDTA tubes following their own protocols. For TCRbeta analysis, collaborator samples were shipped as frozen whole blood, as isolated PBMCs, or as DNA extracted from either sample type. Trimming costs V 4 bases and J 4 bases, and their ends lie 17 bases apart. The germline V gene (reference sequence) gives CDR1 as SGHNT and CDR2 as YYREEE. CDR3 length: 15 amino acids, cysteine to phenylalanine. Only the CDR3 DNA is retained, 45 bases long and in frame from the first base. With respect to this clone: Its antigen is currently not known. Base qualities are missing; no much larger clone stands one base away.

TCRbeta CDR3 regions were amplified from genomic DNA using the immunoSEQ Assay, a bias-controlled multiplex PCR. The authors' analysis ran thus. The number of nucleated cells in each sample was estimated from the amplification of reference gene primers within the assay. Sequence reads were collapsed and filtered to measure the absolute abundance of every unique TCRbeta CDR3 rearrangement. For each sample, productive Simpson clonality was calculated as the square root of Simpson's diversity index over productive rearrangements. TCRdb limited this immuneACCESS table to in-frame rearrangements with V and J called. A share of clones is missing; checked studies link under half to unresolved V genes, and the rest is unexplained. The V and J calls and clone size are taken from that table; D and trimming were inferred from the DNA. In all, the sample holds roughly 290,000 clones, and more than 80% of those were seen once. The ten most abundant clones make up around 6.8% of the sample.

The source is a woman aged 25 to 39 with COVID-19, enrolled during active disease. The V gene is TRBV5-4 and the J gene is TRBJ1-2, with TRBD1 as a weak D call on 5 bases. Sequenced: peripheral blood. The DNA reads TGTGCCAGCAGCCCCCTCGGGGGACCCCCCTATGGCTACACCTTC. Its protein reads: CASSPLGGPPYGYTF.